This TCR beta chain was sequenced during a study of cytomegalovirus exposure and HLA in healthy donors. The CDR3 is 10 amino acids. CDR1 is SNHLY and CDR2 is FYNNEI in the germline V gene. V lost 4 bases to trimming and J lost 6 bases, with 3 bases between them. PCR employed 60 Vbeta and 13 Jbeta primers. Data came from immunoSEQ multiplex PCR; TCRdb stores just in-frame clones and leaves some out. Of 160,000 or so clones in the sample, around four fifths were seen once. Points on this clone: What it recognizes is unknown.

General study findings and limits: Trimming of TCR beta V- and J-genes showed a link, identified in a later analysis, to a missense DCLRE1C variant. There were 150 to 200 TCR beta chains listed as cytomegalovirus-associated. A few CMV-associated chains were confirmed in vitro to be specific for CMV antigens. Prior analysis indicated that the majority of TCR beta V segments exhibited productivity approximately 90% or approximately 30% of the time.

The origin of this receptor is a man aged 30-40 years in good health and CMV-seronegative. Material: PBMCs. The V gene is TRBV2, the J gene TRBJ1-2; no clear D gene. This chain's CDR3 is CASSGDGYTF. As DNA, the CDR3 is TGTGCCAGCAGTGGAGATGGCTACACCTTC.